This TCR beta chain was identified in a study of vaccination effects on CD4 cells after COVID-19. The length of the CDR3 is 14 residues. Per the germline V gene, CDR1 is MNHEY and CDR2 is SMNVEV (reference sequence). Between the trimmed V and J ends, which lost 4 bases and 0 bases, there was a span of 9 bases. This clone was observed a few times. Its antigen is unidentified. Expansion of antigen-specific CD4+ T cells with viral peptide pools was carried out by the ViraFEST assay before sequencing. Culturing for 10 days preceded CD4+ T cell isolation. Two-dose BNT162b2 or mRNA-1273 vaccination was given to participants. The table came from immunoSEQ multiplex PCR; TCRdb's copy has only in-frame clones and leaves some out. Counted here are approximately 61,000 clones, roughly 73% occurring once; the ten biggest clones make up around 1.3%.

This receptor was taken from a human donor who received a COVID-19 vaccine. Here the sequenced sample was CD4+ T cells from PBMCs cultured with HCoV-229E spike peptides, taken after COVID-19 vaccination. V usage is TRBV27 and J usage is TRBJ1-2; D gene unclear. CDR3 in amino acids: CASSSSGTNYGYTF. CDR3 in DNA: TGTGCCAGCAGTTCCAGTGGGACTAACTATGGCTACACCTTC.